The 8 T cell receptor beta chains presented below share a single source sample, sequenced in a study of shared clonotypes between healthy human individuals. The repertoire was sequenced with immunoSEQ multiplex PCR; TCRdb's copy has only in-frame clones and lacks some. The table has some 1 million clones, around four fifths seen once; the top ten hold roughly 1.4%. The sequencing sample was made of memory CD4+ T cells sorted from blood. Indicated subset: CD45RA-negative fraction. Every receptor here comes from a man younger than 30 in good health.

Of note for this clone: Other nucleotide sequences in the sample specify the same CDR3. This chain connects TRBV30 to TRBJ2-2; D gene unclear. The CDR3 is 13 amino acids. The V end lost 3 bases, the J end lost 6 bases, and 11 bases lay between the germline ends. Germline values: CDR1 GTSNPN, CDR2 SVGIG (reference sequence). CDR3 loop: CAWSPGQAGELFF. The CDR3 nucleotides are TGTGCCTGGAGCCCCGGTCAGGCCGGGGAGCTGTTTTTT. The entire variable domain, with the rest obtained from reference TRBV30 and TRBJ2-2, is as follows: SQTIHQWPATLVQPVGSPLSLECTVEGTSNPNLYWYRQAAGRGLQLLFYSVGIGQISSEVPQNLSASRPQDRQFILSSKKLLLSDSGFYLCAWSPGQAGELFFGEGSRLTVL.

This sequence joins TRBV6-1 and TRBJ1-2; unclear D gene. This CDR3 is 11 amino acids long. CDR1 MNHNS and CDR2 SASEGT come from the germline V gene. Trimming stripped 6 bases from V and 13 bases from J, with 15 bases between. In DNA form, the CDR3 reads TGTGCCAGCAGGACCGACGGTCCGACCACCTTC. It specifies CASRTDGPTTF.

In the case of this clone: This CDR3 is also generated by other DNA sequences in the sample. This chain connects TRBV29-1 to TRBJ2-3; no reliable D call. V was clipped by 3 bases and J by 1 base, with 2 bases between them. Germline CDR1 SQVTM, CDR2 ANQGSEA. CDR3 length: 11 amino acids. The chain's CDR3 is CSVDRTDTQYF. CDR3 nucleotide sequence: TGCAGCGTTGACCGCACAGATACGCAGTATTTT.

The chain has TRBV27 and TRBJ1-4; D is perhaps TRBD1 (5 bases). The V and J ends lost 4 bases and 8 bases respectively, with 11 bases between them. In germline, CDR1 is MNHEY, CDR2 SMNVEV (reference sequence). This CDR3 is 13 amino acids long. CDR3: CASSWRGGEKLFF. CDR3 coding DNA: TGTGCCAGCAGTTGGAGGGGTGGAGAAAAACTGTTTTTT.

In this sample, this clone turned up a few times. The V call is TRBV2, the J call TRBJ1-5; D gene ambiguous. Germline CDR1 SNHLY, CDR2 FYNNEI. This CDR3 contains 15 residues. The V and J ends lost 3 bases and 0 bases respectively, with 9 bases between them. Written as DNA, the CDR3 is TGTGCCAGCAGTGAGGACCCGAATAGCAATCAGCCCCAGCATTTT. Amino acid sequence: CASSEDPNSNQPQHF.

This clone was counted between two and nine times. The chain links TRBV7-8 to TRBJ2-2; D is possibly TRBD1 (6 bases). Germline V gives CDR1 SGHVS, CDR2 FQNEAQ. CDR3 length equals 14 residues. V lost 8 bases to trimming and J lost 4 bases, with 14 bases between them. The CDR3 DNA reads TGTGCCAGCGGAATGGGGGCCAGCACCGGGGAGCTGTTTTTT. This gives the protein CASGMGASTGELFF. The variable domain in full, completed from reference TRBV7-8 and TRBJ2-2, reads GAGVSQSPRYKVAKRGQDVALRCDPISGHVSLFWYQQALGQGPEFLTYFQNEAQLDKSGLPSDRFFAERPEGSVSTLKIQRTQQEDSAVYLCASGMGASTGELFFGEGSRLTVL.

J is TRBJ2-1 and V is TRBV21-1; the table's D call, TRBD2, has no DNA check behind it. TRBV21-1 constitutes a pseudogene. The CDR3 length is 10 residues. The CDR3 DNA follows: TGTGCCACCACCTGCGATGAGCAGTTCTTC. Protein sequence: CATTCDEQFF.

The chain couples TRBV18 to TRBJ2-3, with TRBD2 matching 7 bases. CDR1 and CDR2 (germline): KGHSH, LQKENI. The J segment lost 3 bases and the V segment lost 2 bases, leaving 5 bases of the junction unmatched. The CDR3 is made up of 15 amino acids. This chain's CDR3 is CASSPGGRETDTQYF. The DNA of the CDR3 is TGTGCCAGCTCACCAGGAGGGAGGGAGACAGATACGCAGTATTTT. The whole variable domain, filled in from reference TRBV18 and TRBJ2-3, reads NAGVMQNPRHLVRRRGQEARLRCSPMKGHSHVYWYRQLPEEGLKFMVYLQKENIIDESGMPKERFSAEFPKEGPSILRIQQVVRGDSAAYFCASSPGGRETDTQYFGPGTRLTVL.